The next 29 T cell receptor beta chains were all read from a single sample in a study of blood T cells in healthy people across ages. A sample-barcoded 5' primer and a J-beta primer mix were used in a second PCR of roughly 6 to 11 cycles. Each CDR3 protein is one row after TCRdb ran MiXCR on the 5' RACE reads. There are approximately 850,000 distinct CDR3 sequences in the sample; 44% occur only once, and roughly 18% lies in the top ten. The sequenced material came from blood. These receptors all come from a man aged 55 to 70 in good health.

In DNA form, the CDR3 reads TGTGCCAGTAGCAGATATGACAGTCCCTCCACTGAAGCTTTCTTT. Translated: CASSRYDSPSTEAFF. This chain joins TRBV5-6 and TRBJ1-1; a possible D gene is TRBD1 (5 bases). Between the trimmed V and J ends, which lost 8 bases and 4 bases, there was a span of 21 bases. The CDR3 has 15 residues. The V gene's germline CDR1 is SGHDT and CDR2 YYEEEE.

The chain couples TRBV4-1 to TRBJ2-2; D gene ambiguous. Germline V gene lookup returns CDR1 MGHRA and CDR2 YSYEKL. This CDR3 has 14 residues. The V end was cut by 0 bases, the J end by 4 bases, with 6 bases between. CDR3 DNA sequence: TGCGCCAGCAGCCAAGATCTTTCCACCGGGGAGCTGTTTTTT. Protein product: CASSQDLSTGELFF.

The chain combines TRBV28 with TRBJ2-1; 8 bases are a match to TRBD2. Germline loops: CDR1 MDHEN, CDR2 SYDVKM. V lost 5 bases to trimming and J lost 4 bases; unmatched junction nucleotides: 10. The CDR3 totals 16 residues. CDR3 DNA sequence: TGTGCCAGCAGTACCCCGGGAGGGGCGCGTTACAATGAGCAGTTCTTC. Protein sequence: CASSTPGGARYNEQFF.

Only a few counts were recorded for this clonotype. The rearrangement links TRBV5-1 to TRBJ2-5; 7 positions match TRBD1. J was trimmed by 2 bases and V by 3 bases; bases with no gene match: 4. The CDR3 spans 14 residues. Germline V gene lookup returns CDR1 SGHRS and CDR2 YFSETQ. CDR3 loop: CASSWDSTQETQYF. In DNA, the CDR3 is TGCGCCAGCAGCTGGGACAGTACTCAAGAGACCCAGTACTTC.

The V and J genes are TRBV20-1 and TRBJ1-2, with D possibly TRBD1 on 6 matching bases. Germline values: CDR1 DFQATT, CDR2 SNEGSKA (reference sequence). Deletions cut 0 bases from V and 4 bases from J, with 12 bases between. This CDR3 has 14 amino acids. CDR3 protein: CSARDGDTSYGYTF. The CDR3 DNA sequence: TGCAGTGCTAGAGATGGGGACACGAGCTATGGCTACACCTTC.

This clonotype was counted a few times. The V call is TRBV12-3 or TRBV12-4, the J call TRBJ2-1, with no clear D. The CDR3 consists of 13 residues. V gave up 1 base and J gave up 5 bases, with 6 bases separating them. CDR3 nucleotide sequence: TGTGCCAGCAGTTTAGTAGACCACAATGAGCAGTTCTTC. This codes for CASSLVDHNEQFF.

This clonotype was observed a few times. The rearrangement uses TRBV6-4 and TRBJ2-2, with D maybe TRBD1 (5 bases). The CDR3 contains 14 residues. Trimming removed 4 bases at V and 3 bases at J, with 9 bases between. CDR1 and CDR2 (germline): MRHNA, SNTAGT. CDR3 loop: CASSADSYTGELFF. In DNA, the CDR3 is TGTGCCAGCAGTGCTGACAGCTACACCGGGGAGCTGTTTTTT.

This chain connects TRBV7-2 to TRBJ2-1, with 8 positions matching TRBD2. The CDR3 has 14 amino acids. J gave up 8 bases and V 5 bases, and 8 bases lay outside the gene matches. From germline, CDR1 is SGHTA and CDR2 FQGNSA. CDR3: CASSPSGGAYEQFF. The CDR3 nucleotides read TGTGCCAGCAGCCCCTCCGGGGGGGCCTATGAGCAGTTCTTC. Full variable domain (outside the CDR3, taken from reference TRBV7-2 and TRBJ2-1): GAGVSQSPSNKVTEKGKDVELRCDPISGHTALYWYRQSLGQGLEFLIYFQGNSAPDKSGLPSDRFSAERTGGSVSTLTIQRTQQEDSAVYLCASSPSGGAYEQFFGPGTRLTVL.

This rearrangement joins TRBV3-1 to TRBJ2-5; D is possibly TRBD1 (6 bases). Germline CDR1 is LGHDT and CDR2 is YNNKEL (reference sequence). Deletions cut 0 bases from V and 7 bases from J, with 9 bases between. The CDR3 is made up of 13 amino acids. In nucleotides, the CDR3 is TGTGCCAGCAGCCAAGAGGGGGCCGGGACCCAGTACTTC. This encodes CASSQEGAGTQYF.

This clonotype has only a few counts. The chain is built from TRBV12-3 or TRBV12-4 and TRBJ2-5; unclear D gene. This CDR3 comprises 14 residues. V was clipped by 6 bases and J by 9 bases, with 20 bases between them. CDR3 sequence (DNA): TGTGCCAGCAGCCTCCGGACCGTCTCTCGGGCCCAGTACTTC. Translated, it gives CASSLRTVSRAQYF.

The CDR3 reads CASSSYPLAGVEDTQYF. In DNA form, the CDR3 reads TGTGCCAGCAGCTCCTATCCTCTAGCGGGGGTAGAAGATACGCAGTATTTT. The chain links TRBV6-2 or TRBV6-3 to TRBJ2-3; 10 nucleotides align to TRBD2. Germline V gene sequence: CDR1 MNHEY, CDR2 SVGEGT. J lost 5 bases, V lost 6 bases, and 14 bases had no gene match. The CDR3 is 17 amino acids.

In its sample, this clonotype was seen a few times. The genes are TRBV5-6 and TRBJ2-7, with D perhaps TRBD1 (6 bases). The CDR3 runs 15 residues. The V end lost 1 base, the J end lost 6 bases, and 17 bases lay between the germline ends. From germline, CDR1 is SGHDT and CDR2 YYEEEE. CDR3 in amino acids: CASSLYAPGEGEQYF. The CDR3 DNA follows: TGTGCCAGCAGCTTGTATGCCCCAGGGGAAGGCGAGCAGTACTTC.

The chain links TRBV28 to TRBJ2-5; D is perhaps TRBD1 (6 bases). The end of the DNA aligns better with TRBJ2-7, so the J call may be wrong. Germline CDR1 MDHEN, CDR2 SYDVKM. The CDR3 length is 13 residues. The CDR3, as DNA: TGTGCCAGCAGTTTACAGGGGATCCACGAGCAGTACTTC. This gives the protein CASSLQGIHEQYF.

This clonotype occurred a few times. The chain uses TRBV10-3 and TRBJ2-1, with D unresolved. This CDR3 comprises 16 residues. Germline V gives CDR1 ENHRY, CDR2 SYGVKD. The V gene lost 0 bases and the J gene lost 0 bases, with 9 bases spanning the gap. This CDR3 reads CAISESSPSSYNEQFF. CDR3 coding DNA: TGTGCCATCAGTGAGTCCTCTCCGAGCTCCTACAATGAGCAGTTCTTC.

The CDR3 coding sequence is TGCAGTGCTAATAATCCCTCTCAAGAGACCCAGTACTTC. Protein: CSANNPSQETQYF. V and J are TRBV20-1 and TRBJ2-5; no clear D. The germline V and J ends were trimmed by 4 bases and 2 bases, with 11 bases remaining between them. Germline V gene sequence: CDR1 DFQATT, CDR2 SNEGSKA (reference sequence). The CDR3 has 13 amino acids.

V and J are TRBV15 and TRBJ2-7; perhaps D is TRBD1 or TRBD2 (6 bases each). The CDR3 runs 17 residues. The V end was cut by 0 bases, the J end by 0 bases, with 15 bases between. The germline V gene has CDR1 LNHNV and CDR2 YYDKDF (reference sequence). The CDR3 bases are TGTGCCACCAGCAGAGAACCATCGGGGGCGAGCTCCTACGAGCAGTACTTC. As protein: CATSREPSGASSYEQYF.

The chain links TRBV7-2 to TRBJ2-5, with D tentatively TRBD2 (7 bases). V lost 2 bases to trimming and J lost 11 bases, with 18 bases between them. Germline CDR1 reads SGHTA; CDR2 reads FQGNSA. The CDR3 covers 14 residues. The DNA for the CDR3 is TGTGCCAGCAGCTTAAAGGGGGGGGGTCTGGAGCAGTACTTC. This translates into CASSLKGGGLEQYF.

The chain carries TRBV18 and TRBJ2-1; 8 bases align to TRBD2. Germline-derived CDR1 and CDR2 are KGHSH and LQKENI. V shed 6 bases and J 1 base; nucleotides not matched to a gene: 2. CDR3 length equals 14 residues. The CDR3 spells CASSGGVSYNEQFF. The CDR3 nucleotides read TGTGCCAGCTCCGGGGGGGTTTCCTACAATGAGCAGTTCTTC.

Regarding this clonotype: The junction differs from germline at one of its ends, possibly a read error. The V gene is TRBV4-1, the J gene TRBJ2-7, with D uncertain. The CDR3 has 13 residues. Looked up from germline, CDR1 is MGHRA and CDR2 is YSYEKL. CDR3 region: CASGQEKWDEQYF. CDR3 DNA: TGCGCCAGCGGCCAGGAGAAGTGGGACGAGCAGTACTTC.

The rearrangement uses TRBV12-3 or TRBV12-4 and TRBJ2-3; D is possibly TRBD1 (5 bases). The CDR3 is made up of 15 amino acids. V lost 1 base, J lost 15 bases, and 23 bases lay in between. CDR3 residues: CASSLGSLGADAEYF. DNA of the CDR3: TGTGCCAGCAGTTTAGGCAGCCTAGGGGCAGATGCGGAATATTTT.

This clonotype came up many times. The CDR3 loop reads CAISDSGTGGETQYF. Written as DNA, the CDR3 is TGTGCCATCAGTGACTCCGGGACAGGGGGAGAGACCCAGTACTTC. The J gene is TRBJ2-5, the V gene TRBV10-3; the match to TRBD1 covers 11 bases. The length of the CDR3 is 15 residues. The V gene end was trimmed by 3 bases and the J gene end by 4 bases; junction bases not matched to a gene: 4. The germline CDR1 and CDR2 sequences are ENHRY and SYGVKD.

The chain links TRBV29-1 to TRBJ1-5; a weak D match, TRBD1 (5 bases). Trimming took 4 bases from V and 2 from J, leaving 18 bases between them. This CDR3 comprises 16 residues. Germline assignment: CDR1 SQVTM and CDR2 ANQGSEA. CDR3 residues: CSVVETQGSGNQPQHF. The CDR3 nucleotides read TGCAGCGTTGTTGAAACGCAGGGTTCTGGCAATCAGCCCCAGCATTTT.

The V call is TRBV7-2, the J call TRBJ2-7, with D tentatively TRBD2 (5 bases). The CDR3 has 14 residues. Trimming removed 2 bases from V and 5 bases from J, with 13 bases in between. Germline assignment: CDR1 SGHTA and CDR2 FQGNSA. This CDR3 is CASSLTRGRNEQYF. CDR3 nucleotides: TGTGCCAGCAGCTTAACGCGCGGGCGGAACGAGCAGTACTTC.

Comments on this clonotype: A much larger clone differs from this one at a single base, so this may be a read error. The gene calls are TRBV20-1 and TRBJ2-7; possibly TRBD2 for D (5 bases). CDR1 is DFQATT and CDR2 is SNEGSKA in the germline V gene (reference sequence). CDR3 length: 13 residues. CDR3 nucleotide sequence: TGCAGTGCTCGACGGACGGGAACCTACGGGCAGTACTTC. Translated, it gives CSARRTGTYGQYF.

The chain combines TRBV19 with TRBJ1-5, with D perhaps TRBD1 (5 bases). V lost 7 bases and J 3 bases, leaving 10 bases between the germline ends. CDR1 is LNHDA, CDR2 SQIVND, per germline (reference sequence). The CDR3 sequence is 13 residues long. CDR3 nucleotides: TGTGCCAGTACCGGGACTGCCAATCAGCCCCAGCATTTT. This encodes CASTGTANQPQHF.

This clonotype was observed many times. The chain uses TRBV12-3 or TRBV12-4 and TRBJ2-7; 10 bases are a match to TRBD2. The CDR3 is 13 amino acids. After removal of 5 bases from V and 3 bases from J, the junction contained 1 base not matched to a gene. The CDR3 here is CASSRTSGYEQYF. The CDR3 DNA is TGTGCCAGCAGTAGGACTAGCGGCTACGAGCAGTACTTC.

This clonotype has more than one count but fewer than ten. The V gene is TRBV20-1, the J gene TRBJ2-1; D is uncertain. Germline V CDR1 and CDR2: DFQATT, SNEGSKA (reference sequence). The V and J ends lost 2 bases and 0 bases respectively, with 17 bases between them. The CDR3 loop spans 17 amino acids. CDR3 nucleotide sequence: TGCAGTGCTAGACATGCGCAAAGACTGACCTCCTACAATGAGCAGTTCTTC. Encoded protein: CSARHAQRLTSYNEQFF.

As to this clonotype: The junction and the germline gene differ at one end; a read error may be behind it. In DNA form, the CDR3 reads TGTGCCAGCAGCCCTCAGACAGGAGGGGGTGGCCACACCTTC. As protein: CASSPQTGGGGHTF. V is TRBV9 and J is TRBJ1-2, with D maybe TRBD1 (6 bases). Germline-derived CDR1 and CDR2 are SGDLS and YYNGEE. The CDR3 runs to 14 residues.

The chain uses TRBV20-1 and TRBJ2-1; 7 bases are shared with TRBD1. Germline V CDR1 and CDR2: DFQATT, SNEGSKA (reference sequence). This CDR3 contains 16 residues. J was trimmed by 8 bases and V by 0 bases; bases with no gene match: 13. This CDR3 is CSARDSWTGRGDEQFF. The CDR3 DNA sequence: TGCAGTGCTAGAGATTCCTGGACAGGCCGAGGCGATGAGCAGTTCTTC.